This paragraph covers one TCR beta chain sequence. As yet, its antigen is unknown. The data originate from a study of shared clonotypes between healthy human individuals. The CDR3 totals 15 residues. In germline, CDR1 is MNHNY, CDR2 SVGAGI (reference sequence). V gave up 5 bases and J gave up 8 bases; unmatched junction bases: 14. Healthy HIV-negative adults with no recent acute infections or vaccinations were recruited as donors. General study findings and limits: A generally larger estimated richness was seen in naive subsets than in memory subsets. How much donors shared clonotypes was expected to be affected by sequencing depth.

Each cell subset's genomic DNA was divided evenly among several immunoSEQ plates. Using immunoSEQ multiplex PCR, the repertoire was profiled, and TCRdb retains in-frame clones only, with some absent. The profile shows some 1,400,000 clones, 96% of them singletons. The sequenced sample consisted of naive CD4+ T cells sorted from blood. Documented subset: CD45RA+ positively selected. J is TRBJ1-1 and V is TRBV6-6; 7 nucleotides line up with TRBD1. The TCR originated in a man aged 30-40 years in good health. This CDR3 is CASSRGTAVRDEAFF. CDR3 nucleotide sequence: TGTGCCAGCAGTCGCGGGACAGCGGTACGGGACGAAGCTTTCTTT.